The following is a TCR beta chain sequence with its context. Germline CDR1 is SNHLY and CDR2 is FYNNEI. Trimming cost V 8 bases and J 1 base; bases outside gene matches: 6. The CDR3 is made up of 16 amino acids. This specimen comes from a study of T cell changes during pregnancy in multiple sclerosis. Measured with immunoSEQ multiplex PCR; TCRdb has only the in-frame clones, and not every one. The data show 55,000 to 95,000 clones, approximately 94% seen once. Sequenced material: peripheral blood, taken in the second trimester of pregnancy. The genes are TRBV2 and TRBJ1-5; 12 positions agree with TRBD1. This receptor was obtained from a female donor in good health, enrolled as a control in a pregnancy study. The CDR3 loop reads CASGGQGAKSNQPQHF. The CDR3 DNA reads TGTGCCAGCGGGGGACAGGGGGCGAAAAGCAATCAGCCCCAGCATTTT.